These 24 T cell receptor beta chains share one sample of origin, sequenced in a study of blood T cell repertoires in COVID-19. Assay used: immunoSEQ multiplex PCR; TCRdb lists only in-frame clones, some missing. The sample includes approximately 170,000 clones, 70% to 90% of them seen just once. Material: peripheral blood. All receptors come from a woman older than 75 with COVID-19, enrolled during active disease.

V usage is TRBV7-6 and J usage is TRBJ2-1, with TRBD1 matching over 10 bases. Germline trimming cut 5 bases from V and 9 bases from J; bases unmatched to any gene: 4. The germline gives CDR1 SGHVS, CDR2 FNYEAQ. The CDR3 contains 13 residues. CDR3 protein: CASSLRDRGEQFF. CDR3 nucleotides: TGTGCCAGCAGCCTCCGGGACAGGGGTGAGCAGTTCTTC.

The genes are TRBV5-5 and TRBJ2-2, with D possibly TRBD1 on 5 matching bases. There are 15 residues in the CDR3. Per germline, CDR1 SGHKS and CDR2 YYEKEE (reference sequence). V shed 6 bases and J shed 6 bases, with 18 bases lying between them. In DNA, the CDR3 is TGTGCCAGCATCTCCCTCCAGGGATTCGCCGGGGAGCTGTTTTTT. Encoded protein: CASISLQGFAGELFF.

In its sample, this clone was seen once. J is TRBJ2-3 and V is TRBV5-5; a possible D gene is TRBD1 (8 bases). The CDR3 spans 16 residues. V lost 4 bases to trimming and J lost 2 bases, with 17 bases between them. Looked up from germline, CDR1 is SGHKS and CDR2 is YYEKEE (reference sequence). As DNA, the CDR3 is TGTGCCAGCAGCGTTTTACAGGGGGGGTACACAGATACGCAGTATTTT. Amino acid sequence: CASSVLQGGYTDTQYF. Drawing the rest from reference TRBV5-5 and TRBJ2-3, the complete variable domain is DAGVTQSPTHLIKTRGQQVTLRCSPISGHKSVSWYQQVLGQGPQFIFQYYEKEERGRGNFPDRFSARQFPNYSSELNVNALLLGDSALYLCASSVLQGGYTDTQYFGPGTRLTVL.

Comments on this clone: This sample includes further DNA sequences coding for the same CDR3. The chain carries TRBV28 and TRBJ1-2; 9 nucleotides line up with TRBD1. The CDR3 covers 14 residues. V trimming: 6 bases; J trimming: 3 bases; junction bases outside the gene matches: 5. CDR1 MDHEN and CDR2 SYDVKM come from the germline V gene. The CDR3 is CASRQQGADYGYTF. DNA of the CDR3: TGTGCCAGCAGGCAACAGGGGGCGGACTATGGCTACACCTTC.

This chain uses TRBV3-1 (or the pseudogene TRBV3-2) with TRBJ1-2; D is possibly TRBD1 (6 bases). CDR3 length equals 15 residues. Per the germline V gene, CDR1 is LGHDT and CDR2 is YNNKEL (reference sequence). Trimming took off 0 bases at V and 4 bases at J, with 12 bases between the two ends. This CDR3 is CASSQEKTGAYGYTF. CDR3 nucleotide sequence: TGTGCCAGCAGCCAAGAGAAGACAGGCGCCTATGGCTACACCTTC.

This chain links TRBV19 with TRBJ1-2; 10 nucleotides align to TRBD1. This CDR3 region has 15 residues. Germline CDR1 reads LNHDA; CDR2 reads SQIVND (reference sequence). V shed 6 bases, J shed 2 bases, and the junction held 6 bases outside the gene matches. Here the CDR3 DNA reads TGTGCCAGTAGCCCGTGGGGACAGGGGAACTATGGCTACACCTTC. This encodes CASSPWGQGNYGYTF.

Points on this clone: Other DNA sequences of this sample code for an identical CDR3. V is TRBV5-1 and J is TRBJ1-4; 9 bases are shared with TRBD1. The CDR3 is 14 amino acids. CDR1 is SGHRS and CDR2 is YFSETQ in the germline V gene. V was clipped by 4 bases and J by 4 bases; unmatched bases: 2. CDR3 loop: CASSMGQGNEKLFF. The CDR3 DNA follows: TGCGCCAGCAGCATGGGACAGGGTAATGAAAAACTGTTTTTT.

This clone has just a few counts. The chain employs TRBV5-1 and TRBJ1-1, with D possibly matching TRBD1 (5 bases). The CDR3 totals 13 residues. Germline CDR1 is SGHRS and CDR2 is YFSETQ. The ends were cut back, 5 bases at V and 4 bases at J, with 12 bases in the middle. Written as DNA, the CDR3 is TGCGCCAGCAGTTTTCAGGGCGGCACTGAAGCTTTCTTT. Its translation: CASSFQGGTEAFF.

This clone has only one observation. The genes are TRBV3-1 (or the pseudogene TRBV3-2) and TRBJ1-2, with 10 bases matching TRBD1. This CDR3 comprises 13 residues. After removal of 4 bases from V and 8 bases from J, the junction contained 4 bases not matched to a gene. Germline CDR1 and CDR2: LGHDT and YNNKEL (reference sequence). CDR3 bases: TGTGCCAGCAGCCGAGGACAGGGGGGCGGCTACACCTTC. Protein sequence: CASSRGQGGGYTF.

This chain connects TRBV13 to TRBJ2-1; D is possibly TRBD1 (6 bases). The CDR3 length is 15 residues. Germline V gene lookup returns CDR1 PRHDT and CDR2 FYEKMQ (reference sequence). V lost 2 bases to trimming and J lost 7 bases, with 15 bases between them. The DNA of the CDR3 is TGTGCCAGCAGCTTAAAGGACAGTTTCGGGAATGAGCAGTTCTTC. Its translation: CASSLKDSFGNEQFF. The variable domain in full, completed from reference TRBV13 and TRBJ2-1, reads AAGVIQSPRHLIKEKRETATLKCYPIPRHDTVYWYQQGPGQDPQFLISFYEKMQSDKGSIPDRFSAQQFSDYHSELNMSSLELGDSALYFCASSLKDSFGNEQFFGPGTRLTVL.

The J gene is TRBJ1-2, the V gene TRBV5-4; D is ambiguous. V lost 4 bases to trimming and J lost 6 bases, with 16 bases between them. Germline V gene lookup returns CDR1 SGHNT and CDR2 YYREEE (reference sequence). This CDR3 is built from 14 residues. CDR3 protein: CASSPGGSWDGYTF. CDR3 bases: TGTGCCAGCAGCCCTGGAGGGAGTTGGGATGGCTACACCTTC.

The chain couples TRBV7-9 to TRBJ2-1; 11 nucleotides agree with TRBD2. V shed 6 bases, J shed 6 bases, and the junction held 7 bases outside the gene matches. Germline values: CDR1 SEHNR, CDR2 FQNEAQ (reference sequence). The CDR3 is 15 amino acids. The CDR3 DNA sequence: TGTGCCAGCAGTCGAACGGGACTAGCGGTCAATGAGCAGTTCTTC. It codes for CASSRTGLAVNEQFF. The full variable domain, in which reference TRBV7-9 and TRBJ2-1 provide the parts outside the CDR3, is DTGVSQNPRHKITKRGQNVTFRCDPISEHNRLYWYRQTLGQGPEFLTYFQNEAQLEKSRLLSDRFSAERPKGSFSTLEIQRTEQGDSAMYLCASSRTGLAVNEQFFGPGTRLTVL.

CDR3 in amino acids: CASSAWLTDTQYF. The CDR3 DNA is TGCGCCAGCAGCGCCTGGCTCACAGATACGCAGTATTTT. This chain uses TRBV10-1 with TRBJ2-3; D unresolved. The germline V and J ends were trimmed by 6 bases and 2 bases, with 9 bases remaining between them. The length of the CDR3 is 13 residues. Per the germline V gene, CDR1 is WNHNN and CDR2 is SYGVQD (reference sequence).

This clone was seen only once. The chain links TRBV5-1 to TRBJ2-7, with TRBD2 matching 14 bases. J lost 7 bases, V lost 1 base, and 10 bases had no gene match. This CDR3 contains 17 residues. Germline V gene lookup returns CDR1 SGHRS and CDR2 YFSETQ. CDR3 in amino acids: CASSLRLAGGPPLEQYF. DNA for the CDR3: TGCGCCAGCAGCTTGAGACTAGCGGGGGGGCCCCCTCTTGAGCAGTACTTC.

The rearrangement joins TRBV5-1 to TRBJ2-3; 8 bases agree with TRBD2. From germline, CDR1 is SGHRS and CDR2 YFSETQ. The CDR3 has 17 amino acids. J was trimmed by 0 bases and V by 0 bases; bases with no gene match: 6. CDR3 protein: CASSLAAGGFSTDTQYF. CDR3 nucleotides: TGCGCCAGCAGCTTGGCCGCGGGGGGCTTTAGCACAGATACGCAGTATTTT.

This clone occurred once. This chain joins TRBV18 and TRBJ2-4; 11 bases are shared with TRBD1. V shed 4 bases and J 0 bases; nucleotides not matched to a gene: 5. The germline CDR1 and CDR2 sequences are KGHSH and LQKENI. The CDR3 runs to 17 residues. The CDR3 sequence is CASSLGQGALAKNIQYF. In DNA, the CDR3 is TGTGCCAGCTCACTAGGACAGGGGGCCTTAGCCAAAAACATTCAGTACTTC. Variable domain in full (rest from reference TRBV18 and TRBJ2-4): NAGVMQNPRHLVRRRGQEARLRCSPMKGHSHVYWYRQLPEEGLKFMVYLQKENIIDESGMPKERFSAEFPKEGPSILRIQQVVRGDSAAYFCASSLGQGALAKNIQYFGAGTRLSVL.

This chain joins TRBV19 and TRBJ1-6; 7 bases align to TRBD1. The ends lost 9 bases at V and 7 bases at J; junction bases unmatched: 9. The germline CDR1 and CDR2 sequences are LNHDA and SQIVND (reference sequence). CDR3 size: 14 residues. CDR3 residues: CASEETGQNSPLHF. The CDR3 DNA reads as TGTGCCAGCGAAGAGACAGGGCAAAATTCACCCCTCCACTTT.

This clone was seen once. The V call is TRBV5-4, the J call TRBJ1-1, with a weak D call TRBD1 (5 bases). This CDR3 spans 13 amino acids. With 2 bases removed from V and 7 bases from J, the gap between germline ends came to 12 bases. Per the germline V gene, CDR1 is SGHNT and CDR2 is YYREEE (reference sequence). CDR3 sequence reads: CASSFRVKDEAFF. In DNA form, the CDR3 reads TGTGCCAGCAGCTTCAGGGTTAAAGATGAAGCTTTCTTT.

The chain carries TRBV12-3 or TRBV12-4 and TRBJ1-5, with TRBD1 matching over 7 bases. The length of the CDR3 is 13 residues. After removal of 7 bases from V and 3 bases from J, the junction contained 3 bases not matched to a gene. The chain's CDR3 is CASNRGYNQPQHF. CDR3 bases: TGTGCCAGCAACAGGGGATACAATCAGCCCCAGCATTTT.

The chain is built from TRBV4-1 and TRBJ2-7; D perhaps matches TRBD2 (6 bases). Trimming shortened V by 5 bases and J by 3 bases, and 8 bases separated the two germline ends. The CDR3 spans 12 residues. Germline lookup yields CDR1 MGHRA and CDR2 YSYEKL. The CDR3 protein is CASSLEGYEQYF. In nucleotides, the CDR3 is TGCGCCAGCAGCTTGGAGGGCTACGAGCAGTACTTC.

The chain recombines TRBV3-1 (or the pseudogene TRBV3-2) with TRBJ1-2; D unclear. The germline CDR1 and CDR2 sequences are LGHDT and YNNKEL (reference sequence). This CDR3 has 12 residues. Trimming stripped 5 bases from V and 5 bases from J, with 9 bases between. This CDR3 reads CASSNGLYGYTF. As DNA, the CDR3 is TGTGCCAGCAGCAACGGACTGTATGGCTACACCTTC.

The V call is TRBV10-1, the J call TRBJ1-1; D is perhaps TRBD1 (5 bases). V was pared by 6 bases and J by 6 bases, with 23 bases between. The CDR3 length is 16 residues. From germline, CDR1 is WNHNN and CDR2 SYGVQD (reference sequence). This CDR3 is CASSSPEAREVAEAFF. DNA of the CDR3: TGCGCCAGCAGCTCACCCGAGGCCAGGGAAGTGGCTGAAGCTTTCTTT.

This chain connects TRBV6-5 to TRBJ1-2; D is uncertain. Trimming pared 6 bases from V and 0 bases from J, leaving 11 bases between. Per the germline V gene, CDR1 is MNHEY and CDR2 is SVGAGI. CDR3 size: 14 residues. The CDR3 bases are TGTGCCAGCAGATCCTCGGGAGCTAACTATGGCTACACCTTC. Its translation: CASRSSGANYGYTF.

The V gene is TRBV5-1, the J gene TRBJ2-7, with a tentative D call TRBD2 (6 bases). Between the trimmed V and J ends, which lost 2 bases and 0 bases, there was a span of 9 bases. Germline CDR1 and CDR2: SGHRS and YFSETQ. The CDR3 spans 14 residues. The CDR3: CASSFSGASYEQYF. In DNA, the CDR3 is TGCGCCAGCAGCTTCTCGGGAGCCTCCTACGAGCAGTACTTC.